This T cell receptor (beta chain) was recorded in a study of blood T cell repertoires in COVID-19. Turning to the study itself: Material from acute and convalescent COVID-19 was sourced from the United States, Italy and Spain.

This CDR3 contains 16 residues. J gave up 5 bases and V 2 bases, and 8 bases lay outside the gene matches. Germline V gene sequence: CDR1 SGHVS, CDR2 FQNEAQ. The assay was immunoSEQ multiplex PCR, and TCRdb's table has in-frame clones only and misses some. The table includes about 150,000 clones, over 75% detected once. V gene TRBV7-8 combines with J gene TRBJ2-7; 11 bases align to TRBD2. The TCR comes from a man in his 60s with COVID-19, enrolled during active disease. Source material: peripheral blood. This chain's CDR3 is CASSLSRLAGRDEQYF. The CDR3 coding sequence is TGTGCCAGCAGCTTAAGTCGACTAGCGGGACGCGACGAGCAGTACTTC.